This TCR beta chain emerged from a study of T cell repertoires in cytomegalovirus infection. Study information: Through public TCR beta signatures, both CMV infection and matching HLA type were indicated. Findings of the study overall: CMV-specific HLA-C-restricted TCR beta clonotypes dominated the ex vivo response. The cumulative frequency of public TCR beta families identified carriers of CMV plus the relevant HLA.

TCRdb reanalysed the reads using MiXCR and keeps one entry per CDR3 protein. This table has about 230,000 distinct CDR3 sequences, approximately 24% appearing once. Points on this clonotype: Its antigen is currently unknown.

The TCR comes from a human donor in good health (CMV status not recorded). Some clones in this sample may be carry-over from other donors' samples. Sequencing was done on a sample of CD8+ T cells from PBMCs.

CDR3 in DNA: TGCAGCGTTGTAGCAGGGGACACCTACGAGCAGTACTTC. It translates to CSVVAGDTYEQYF. The chain has TRBV29-1 and TRBJ2-7; TRBD1 is a possible D gene (6 bases). Trimming removed 4 bases at V and 2 bases at J, with 12 bases between. CDR1 and CDR2 from the germline V gene are SQVTM and ANQGSEA. The CDR3 extends over 13 amino acids.